One sample yielded the 27 T cell receptor beta chains listed below, sequenced in a study of T cell repertoires in cytomegalovirus infection. TCRdb ran MiXCR on the reads and lists one entry per CDR3 protein. The sample contains about 450,000 distinct CDR3 sequences, 31% of which appear only once. The sample consisted of PBMCs. These receptors all stem from a human donor in good health (CMV status not recorded). Some clones in this sample may be carry-over from other donors' samples.

A few counts support this clonotype. The rearrangement uses TRBV4-1 and TRBJ2-7; the D gene is possibly TRBD1 (6 bases). This CDR3 has 14 amino acids. V was shortened by 4 bases and J by 3 bases, with 13 bases between the two germline ends. From germline, CDR1 is MGHRA and CDR2 YSYEKL. The CDR3 spells CASSRLRDNYEQYF. CDR3 coding DNA: TGCGCCAGCAGCCGTCTCCGGGACAACTACGAGCAGTACTTC.

This clonotype was observed a single time. The V call is TRBV7-2, the J call TRBJ2-3; D might be TRBD2 (5 bases). Germline CDR1 is SGHTA and CDR2 is FQGNSA. This CDR3 region has 16 residues. V was cut by 2 bases and J by 4 bases, with 16 bases left in between. The CDR3 is CASSLLRGGSADTQYF. The CDR3 DNA follows: TGTGCCAGCAGCTTATTGCGTGGCGGTAGCGCAGATACGCAGTATTTT.

There are many counts of this clonotype. The CDR3 region is CASSLGQNEKLFF. In nucleotides, the CDR3 is TGTGCCAGCAGCTTGGGTCAGAATGAAAAACTGTTTTTT. This chain links TRBV5-5 with TRBJ1-4; no reliable D call. Germline V gives CDR1 SGHKS, CDR2 YYEKEE (reference sequence). The CDR3 has 13 residues. V lost 0 bases, J lost 5 bases, and 5 bases lay in between.

The gene calls are TRBV24-1 and TRBJ2-1; 10 nucleotides align to TRBD2. The CDR3 runs 16 residues. V gave up 4 bases and J gave up 4 bases; unmatched junction bases: 6. Germline V lookup: CDR1 KGHDR, CDR2 SFDVKD. The CDR3 spells CATSEAGGTLYNEQFF. The CDR3 DNA sequence: TGTGCCACCAGTGAAGCGGGGGGGACCTTATACAATGAGCAGTTCTTC.

Remarks on this clonotype: An end of the junction does not agree with germline; a read error may underlie this. The chain is built from TRBV11-2 and TRBJ2-3; D possibly corresponds to TRBD2 (5 bases). The CDR3 is 16 residues long. CDR1 and CDR2 (germline): SGHAT, FQNNGV. CDR3 DNA: TGTGCCAGCAGCTCCCGGGGAACCTCTAGCACAGATACGAAGTATTTT. Its translation: CASSSRGTSSTDTKYF.

In the case of this clonotype: Possible read error: a much larger clone is one base away. Because the CDR3 is missing its conserved closing phenylalanine or tryptophan, this is likely a read error. The rearrangement uses TRBV7-2 and TRBJ2-7, with D possibly being TRBD1 (6 bases). The CDR3 runs to 15 residues. The V end lost 0 bases, the J end lost 5 bases, and 14 bases lay between the germline ends. The germline V gene has CDR1 SGHTA and CDR2 FQGNSA. This chain's CDR3 is CASSLAPGQIHEQYL. The CDR3 nucleotides are TGTGCCAGCAGCTTAGCCCCGGGACAAATCCACGAGCAGTACTTA.

This clonotype was seen a handful of times. The rearrangement links TRBV11-2 to TRBJ2-7; 7 nucleotides line up with TRBD1. The CDR3 loop spans 15 amino acids. Germline V gene data show CDR1 as SGHAT and CDR2 as FQNNGV. V trimming: 2 bases; J trimming: 5 bases; junction bases outside the gene matches: 9. CDR3 amino acids: CASSLPGQSVHEQYF. The CDR3 nucleotides are TGTGCCAGCAGCTTACCGGGACAGTCGGTCCACGAGCAGTACTTC.

This rearrangement joins TRBV7-6 to TRBJ1-5; 7 positions match TRBD1. The CDR3 consists of 16 residues. With V trimmed by 8 bases and J by 0 bases, 10 bases remained unmatched. Germline V gives CDR1 SGHVS, CDR2 FNYEAQ. The CDR3 bases are TGTGCCAGCCGCCAAGGGGGCGCGGGTAGCAATCAGCCCCAGCATTTT. Its protein product is CASRQGGAGSNQPQHF.

This clonotype was found a few times. This chain joins TRBV5-1 and TRBJ1-2; no definite D call. The CDR3 has 16 amino acids. From germline, CDR1 is SGHRS and CDR2 YFSETQ. V dropped 4 bases and J dropped 8 bases, with 24 bases sitting between them. The CDR3 reads CASSTEVPPPEGGYTF. In nucleotides, the CDR3 is TGCGCCAGCAGCACCGAGGTCCCACCACCGGAGGGCGGCTACACCTTC.

This clonotype was observed a single time. V and J are TRBV19 and TRBJ2-3; the match to TRBD2 covers 7 bases. The CDR3 has 14 amino acids. V gave up 6 bases and J gave up 2 bases; unmatched junction bases: 5. Per the germline V gene, CDR1 is LNHDA and CDR2 is SQIVND (reference sequence). The CDR3 loop reads CASSASGATDTQYF. CDR3 bases: TGTGCCAGTAGCGCCAGCGGGGCCACAGATACGCAGTATTTT.

Comments on this clonotype: The conserved closing phenylalanine or tryptophan is absent in this CDR3, likely reflecting a read error. The V gene is TRBV4-3, the J gene TRBJ2-7, with 7 bases aligning to TRBD1. The V gene end was trimmed by 1 base and the J gene end by 6 bases; junction bases not matched to a gene: 6. The CDR3 length is 14 residues. The germline gives CDR1 LGHNA, CDR2 YSLEER. Written as DNA, the CDR3 is TGCGCCAGCAGCCAAGGCTCGACAGGGCTCGAGCAGTACTTA. Protein sequence: CASSQGSTGLEQYL.

The chain joins TRBV6-1 to TRBJ1-6, with 8 bases fitting TRBD1. Unmatched junction bases numbered 15, after V lost 5 bases and J lost 6 bases. The CDR3 runs 18 residues. Looked up from germline, CDR1 is MNHNS and CDR2 is SASEGT. The CDR3 region has the DNA TGTGCCAGCAGTCCCGGGACAGGAGTCCTCGTCGGTAATTCACCCCTCCACTTT. The encoded protein is CASSPGTGVLVGNSPLHF.

The gene calls are TRBV6-2 or TRBV6-3 and TRBJ2-7; 8 bases are shared with TRBD1. Germline V gives CDR1 MNHEY, CDR2 SVGEGT. V lost 5 bases to trimming and J lost 5 bases; unmatched junction nucleotides: 11. CDR3 length: 15 amino acids. CDR3 sequence (DNA): TGTGCCAGCAGTAGAAGGACAGGGCTAAAGGACGAGCAGTACTTC. It is translated as CASSRRTGLKDEQYF.

About this clonotype: A much more abundant neighbour one base away suggests this may be a read error. The rearrangement links TRBV6-2 or TRBV6-3 to TRBJ1-3; D is undetermined. This CDR3 region has 16 residues. The germline gives CDR1 MNHEY, CDR2 SVGEGT. CDR3 DNA sequence: TGTGCCAGCAGGAACGACGGTCTAGCTTCTGGAATCACCATATATTTT. Translation: CASRNDGLASGITIYF.

This clonotype was observed a handful of times. This rearrangement joins TRBV12-3 or TRBV12-4 to TRBJ2-2; D may be TRBD1 or TRBD2 (5 bases each). The CDR3 is 13 residues long. The ends were cut back, 3 bases at V and 6 bases at J, with 8 bases in the middle. CDR3 bases: TGTGCCAGCAGTTTCCGGGACGCCGGGGAGCTGTTTTTT. This codes for CASSFRDAGELFF.

The chain recombines TRBV19 with TRBJ2-4; the match to TRBD1 covers 7 bases. The CDR3 runs to 18 residues. The germline V gene has CDR1 LNHDA and CDR2 SQIVND (reference sequence). V trimming: 5 bases; J trimming: 0 bases; junction bases outside the gene matches: 13. Here the CDR3 DNA reads TGTGCCAGTAGTGGGGACAGCTTACCAGGGCTAGCCAAAAACATTCAGTACTTC. Residues: CASSGDSLPGLAKNIQYF. Filled out from reference TRBV19 and TRBJ2-4, the complete variable domain reads DGGITQSPKYLFRKEGQNVTLSCEQNLNHDAMYWYRQDPGQGLRLIYYSQIVNDFQKGDIAEGYSVSREKKESFPLTVTSAQKNPTAFYLCASSGDSLPGLAKNIQYFGAGTRLSVL.

In its sample, this clonotype was seen many times. The rearrangement joins TRBV12-3 or TRBV12-4 to TRBJ2-5; D uncertain. Trimming took 1 base from V and 7 from J, leaving 10 bases between them. CDR3 length: 13 amino acids. The CDR3 loop reads CASSLVNMGTQYF. CDR3 nucleotide sequence: TGTGCCAGCAGTTTAGTCAACATGGGGACCCAGTACTTC.

V is TRBV18 and J is TRBJ2-1, with 9 bases identical to TRBD2. V trimming: 4 bases; J trimming: 9 bases; junction bases outside the gene matches: 13. CDR3 length: 16 amino acids. The germline gives CDR1 KGHSH, CDR2 LQKENI. The CDR3 protein is CASSLTRASGEGEQFF. CDR3 nucleotide sequence: TGTGCCAGCTCACTTACGAGGGCTAGCGGGGAAGGTGAGCAGTTCTTC.

The chain recombines TRBV6-6 with TRBJ1-2, with a possible D match to TRBD1 (6 bases). The CDR3 covers 15 residues. Trimming cost V 5 bases and J 4 bases, with 17 bases left between them. The germline V gene encodes CDR1 MNHNY and CDR2 SVGAGI (reference sequence). CDR3: CASSDARGGVYGYTF. The DNA of the CDR3 is TGTGCCAGCAGTGACGCTAGAGGGGGTGTCTATGGCTACACCTTC.

V and J are TRBV30 and TRBJ2-1; 7 nucleotides agree with TRBD1. CDR1 and CDR2 (germline): GTSNPN, SVGIG (reference sequence). CDR3 size: 15 residues. The J segment lost 0 bases and the V segment lost 1 base, leaving 3 bases of the junction unmatched. The CDR3 protein is CAWSAGQSSYNEQFF. CDR3 bases: TGTGCCTGGAGTGCGGGACAGAGCTCCTACAATGAGCAGTTCTTC.

V and J are TRBV28 and TRBJ2-1; tentative D call: TRBD1 (7 bases). The CDR3 extends over 15 amino acids. In germline, CDR1 is MDHEN, CDR2 SYDVKM. The germline V and J ends were trimmed by 6 bases and 6 bases, with 18 bases remaining between them. The CDR3, as DNA: TGTGCCAGCAGCCCGACACAGGGGAGGCGCAATGAGCAGTTCTTC. This sequence encodes CASSPTQGRRNEQFF.

V and J are TRBV12-3 or TRBV12-4 and TRBJ1-1; 9 nucleotides match TRBD1. Trimming took 7 bases from V and 1 from J; bases not matched to a gene: 7. The CDR3 contains 15 residues. Here the CDR3 reads CASTRQGVGNTEAFF. The DNA of the CDR3 is TGTGCCAGCACACGACAGGGGGTTGGGAACACTGAAGCTTTCTTT.

The chain is built from TRBV12-3 or TRBV12-4 and TRBJ2-3, with D maybe TRBD1 (5 bases). This CDR3 spans 17 amino acids. V was shortened by 5 bases and J by 1 base, with 19 bases between the two germline ends. The CDR3, as DNA: TGTGCCAGCAGTCCAGGGCAGGCGAATTTGGGCACAGATACGCAGTATTTT. Its translation is CASSPGQANLGTDTQYF.

This clonotype was detected only once. Its ends do not fully match the called genes, so a read error is possible. The rearrangement links TRBV14 to TRBJ2-3; 7 bases map to TRBD1. CDR3 length equals 16 residues. Germline V gene data show CDR1 as SGHDN and CDR2 as FVKESK. CDR3 region: CAGSPVRQGPTDTQYF. CDR3 in DNA: TGTGCCGGCAGCCCTGTCAGACAGGGCCCCACAGATACGCAGTATTTT.

This clonotype was picked up a small number of times. The CDR3 loop reads CASSSQDQETQYF. For the CDR3, the DNA is TGTGCCAGCAGTTCCCAAGACCAAGAGACCCAGTACTTC. The chain couples TRBV6-2 or TRBV6-3 to TRBJ2-5; D call uncertain. Germline V CDR1 and CDR2: MNHEY, SVGEGT. The CDR3 has 13 amino acids. Trimming pared 4 bases from V and 0 bases from J, leaving 6 bases between.

This clonotype has ten or more counts. The chain carries TRBV7-8 and TRBJ1-2; D might be TRBD1 (6 bases). The germline gives CDR1 SGHVS, CDR2 FQNEAQ. There are 15 residues in the CDR3. The germline V and J ends were trimmed by 5 bases and 5 bases, with 18 bases remaining between them. CDR3 residues: CASSPTGGITYGYTF. In DNA form, the CDR3 reads TGTGCCAGCAGCCCGACAGGAGGAATCACTTATGGCTACACCTTC.

The V gene is TRBV7-2, the J gene TRBJ2-5; D is perhaps TRBD2 (6 bases). V was shortened by 3 bases and J by 7 bases, with 12 bases between the two germline ends. The CDR3 length is 13 residues. Germline V lookup: CDR1 SGHTA, CDR2 FQGNSA. The CDR3 sequence is CASSFGAGGTQYF. The DNA for the CDR3 is TGTGCCAGCAGCTTCGGGGCCGGGGGGACCCAGTACTTC.